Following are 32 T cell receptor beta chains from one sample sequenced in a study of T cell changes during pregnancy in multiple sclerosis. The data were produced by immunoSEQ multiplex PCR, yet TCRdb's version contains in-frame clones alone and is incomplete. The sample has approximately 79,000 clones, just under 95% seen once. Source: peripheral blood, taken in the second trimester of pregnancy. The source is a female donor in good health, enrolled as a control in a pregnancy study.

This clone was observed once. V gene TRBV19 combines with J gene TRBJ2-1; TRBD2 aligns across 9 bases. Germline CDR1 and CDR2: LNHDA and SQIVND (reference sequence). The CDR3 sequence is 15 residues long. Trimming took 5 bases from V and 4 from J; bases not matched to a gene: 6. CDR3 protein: CASSRGRGGYNEQFF. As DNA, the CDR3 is TGTGCCAGTAGTCGCGGGCGGGGGGGTTACAATGAGCAGTTCTTC. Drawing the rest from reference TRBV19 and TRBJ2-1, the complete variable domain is DGGITQSPKYLFRKEGQNVTLSCEQNLNHDAMYWYRQDPGQGLRLIYYSQIVNDFQKGDIAEGYSVSREKKESFPLTVTSAQKNPTAFYLCASSRGRGGYNEQFFGPGTRLTVL.

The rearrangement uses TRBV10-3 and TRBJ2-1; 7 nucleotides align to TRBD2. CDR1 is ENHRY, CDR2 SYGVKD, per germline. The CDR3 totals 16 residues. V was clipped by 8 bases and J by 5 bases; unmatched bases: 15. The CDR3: CAIGGKRGGDNNEQFF. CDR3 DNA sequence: TGTGCCATCGGGGGAAAACGCGGGGGAGATAACAATGAGCAGTTCTTC.

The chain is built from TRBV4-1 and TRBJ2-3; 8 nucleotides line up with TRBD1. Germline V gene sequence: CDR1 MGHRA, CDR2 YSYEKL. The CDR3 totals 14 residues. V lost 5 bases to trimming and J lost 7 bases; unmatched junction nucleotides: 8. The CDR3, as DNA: TGCGCCAGCAGCTACACCACAGGGGGAAATACGCAGTATTTT. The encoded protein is CASSYTTGGNTQYF.

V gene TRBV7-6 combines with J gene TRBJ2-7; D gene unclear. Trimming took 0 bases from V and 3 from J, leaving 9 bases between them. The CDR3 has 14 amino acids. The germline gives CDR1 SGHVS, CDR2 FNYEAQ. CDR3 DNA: TGTGCCAGCAGCTTAGCGCACAGAAACTACGAGCAGTACTTC. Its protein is CASSLAHRNYEQYF.

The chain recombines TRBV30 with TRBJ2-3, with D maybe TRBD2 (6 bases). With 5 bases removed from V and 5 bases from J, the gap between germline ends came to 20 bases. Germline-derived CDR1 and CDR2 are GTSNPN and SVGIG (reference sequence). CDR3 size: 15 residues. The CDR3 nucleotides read TGTGCCTGGGCCCTCGGGGGAGGTAGTGAAGATACGCAGTATTTT. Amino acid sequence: CAWALGGGSEDTQYF. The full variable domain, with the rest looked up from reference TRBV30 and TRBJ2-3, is SQTIHQWPATLVQPVGSPLSLECTVEGTSNPNLYWYRQAAGRGLQLLFYSVGIGQISSEVPQNLSASRPQDRQFILSSKKLLLSDSGFYLCAWALGGGSEDTQYFGPGTRLTVL.

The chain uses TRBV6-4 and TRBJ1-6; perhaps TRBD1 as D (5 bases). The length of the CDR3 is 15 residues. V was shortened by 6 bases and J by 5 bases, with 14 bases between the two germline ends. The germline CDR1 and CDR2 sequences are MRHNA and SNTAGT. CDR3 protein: CASSYDSTNNSPLHF. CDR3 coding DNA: TGTGCCAGCAGCTACGACAGTACGAATAATTCACCCCTCCACTTT.

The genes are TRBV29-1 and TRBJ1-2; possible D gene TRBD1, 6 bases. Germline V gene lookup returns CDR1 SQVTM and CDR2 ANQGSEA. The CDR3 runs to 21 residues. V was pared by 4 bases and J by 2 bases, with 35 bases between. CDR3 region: CSVGSYRVRSRGPSGNYGYTF. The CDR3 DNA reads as TGCAGCGTTGGGTCTTATCGGGTCCGCAGCAGGGGTCCGTCCGGGAACTATGGCTACACCTTC.

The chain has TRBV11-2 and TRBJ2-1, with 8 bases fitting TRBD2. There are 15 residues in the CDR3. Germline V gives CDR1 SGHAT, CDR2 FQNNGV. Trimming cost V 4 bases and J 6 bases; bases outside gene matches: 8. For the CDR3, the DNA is TGTGCCAGCAGCTACAACCTACTAGCGGTCAATGAGCAGTTCTTC. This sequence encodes CASSYNLLAVNEQFF.

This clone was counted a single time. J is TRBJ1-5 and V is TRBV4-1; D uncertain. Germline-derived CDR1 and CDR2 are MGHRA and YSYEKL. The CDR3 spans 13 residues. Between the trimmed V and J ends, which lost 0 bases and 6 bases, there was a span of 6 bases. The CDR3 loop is CASSQDPVQPQHF. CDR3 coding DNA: TGCGCCAGCAGCCAAGATCCGGTTCAGCCCCAGCATTTT.

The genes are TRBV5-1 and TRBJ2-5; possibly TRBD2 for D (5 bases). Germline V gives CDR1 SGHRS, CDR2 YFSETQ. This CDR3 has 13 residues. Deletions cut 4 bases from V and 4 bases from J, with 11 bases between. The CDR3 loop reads CASSPGGRETQYF. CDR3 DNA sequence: TGCGCCAGCAGCCCCGGTGGGAGAGAGACCCAGTACTTC.

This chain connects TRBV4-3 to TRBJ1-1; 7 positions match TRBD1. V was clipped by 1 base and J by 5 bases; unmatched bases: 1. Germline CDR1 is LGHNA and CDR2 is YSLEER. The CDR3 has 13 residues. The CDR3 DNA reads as TGCGCCAGCAGCCAAGGCAGGGGGACTGAAGCTTTCTTT. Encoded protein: CASSQGRGTEAFF.

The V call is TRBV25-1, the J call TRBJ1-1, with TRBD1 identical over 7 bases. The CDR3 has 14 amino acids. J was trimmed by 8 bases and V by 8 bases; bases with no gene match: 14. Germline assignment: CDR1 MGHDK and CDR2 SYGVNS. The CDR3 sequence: CASSSDYRGGEAFF. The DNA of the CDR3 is TGTGCCAGCTCGTCCGATTACAGGGGAGGCGAAGCTTTCTTT.

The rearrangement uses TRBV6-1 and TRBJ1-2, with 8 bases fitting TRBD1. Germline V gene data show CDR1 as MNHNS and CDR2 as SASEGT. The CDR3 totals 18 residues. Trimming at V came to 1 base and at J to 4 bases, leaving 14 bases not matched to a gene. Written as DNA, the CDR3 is TGTGCCAGCAGTGAAGACCCACCGGGGACAGGAGCTTCCTATGGCTACACCTTC. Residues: CASSEDPPGTGASYGYTF.

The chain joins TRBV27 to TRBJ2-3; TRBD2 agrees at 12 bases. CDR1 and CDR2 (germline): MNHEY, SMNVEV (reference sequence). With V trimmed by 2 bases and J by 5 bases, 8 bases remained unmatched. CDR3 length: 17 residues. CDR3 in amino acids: CASSLDLAGGPGDTQYF. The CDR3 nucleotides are TGTGCCAGCAGTTTAGATCTAGCGGGGGGGCCTGGAGATACGCAGTATTTT.

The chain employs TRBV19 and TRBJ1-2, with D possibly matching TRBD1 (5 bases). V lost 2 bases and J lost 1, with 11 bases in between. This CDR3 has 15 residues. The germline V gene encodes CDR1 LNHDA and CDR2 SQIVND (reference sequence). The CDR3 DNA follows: TGTGCCAGTAGTATAACAGGTCCACTTAACTATGGCTACACCTTC. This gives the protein CASSITGPLNYGYTF.

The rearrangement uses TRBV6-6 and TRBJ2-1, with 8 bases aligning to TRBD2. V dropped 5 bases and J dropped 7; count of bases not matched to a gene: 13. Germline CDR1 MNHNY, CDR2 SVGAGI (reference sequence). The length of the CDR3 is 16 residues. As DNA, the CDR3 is TGTGCCAGCAGTCCGGGGGGTCGGGGGGGCTTGAATGAGCAGTTCTTC. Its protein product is CASSPGGRGGLNEQFF.

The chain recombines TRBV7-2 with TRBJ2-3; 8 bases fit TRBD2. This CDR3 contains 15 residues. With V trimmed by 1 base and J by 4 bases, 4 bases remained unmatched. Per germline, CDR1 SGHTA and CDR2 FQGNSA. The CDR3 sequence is CASSLVRGAADTQYF. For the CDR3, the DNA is TGTGCCAGCAGCTTAGTGCGGGGGGCGGCAGATACGCAGTATTTT.

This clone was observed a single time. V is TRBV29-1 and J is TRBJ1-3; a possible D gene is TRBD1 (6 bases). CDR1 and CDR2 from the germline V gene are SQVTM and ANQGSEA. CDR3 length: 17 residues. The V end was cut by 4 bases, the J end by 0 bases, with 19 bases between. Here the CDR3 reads CSVGPRGDLLSGNTIYF. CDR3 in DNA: TGCAGCGTTGGTCCCAGGGGCGACCTCCTCTCTGGAAACACCATATATTTT.

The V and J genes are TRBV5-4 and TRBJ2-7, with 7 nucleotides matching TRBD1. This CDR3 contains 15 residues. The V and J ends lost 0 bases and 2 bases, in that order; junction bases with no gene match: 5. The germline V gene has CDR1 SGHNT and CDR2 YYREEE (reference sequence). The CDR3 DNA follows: TGTGCCAGCAGCTTGGGGGACAGCCTGACCTACGAGCAGTACTTC. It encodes CASSLGDSLTYEQYF.

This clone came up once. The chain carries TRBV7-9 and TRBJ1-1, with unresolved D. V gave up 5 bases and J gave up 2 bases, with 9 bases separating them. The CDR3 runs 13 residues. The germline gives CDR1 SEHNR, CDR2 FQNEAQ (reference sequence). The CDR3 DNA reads TGTGCCAGCAGCCCCGGTTCTAACACTGAAGCTTTCTTT. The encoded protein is CASSPGSNTEAFF. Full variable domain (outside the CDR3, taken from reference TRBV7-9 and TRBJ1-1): DTGVSQNPRHKITKRGQNVTFRCDPISEHNRLYWYRQTLGQGPEFLTYFQNEAQLEKSRLLSDRFSAERPKGSFSTLEIQRTEQGDSAMYLCASSPGSNTEAFFGQGTRLTVV.

The CDR3: CASSPGPSNTEAFF. The CDR3 DNA is TGTGCCAGCTCACCGGGGCCGTCGAACACTGAAGCTTTCTTT. The V and J genes are TRBV18 and TRBJ1-1; a possible D gene is TRBD1 (5 bases). The germline gives CDR1 KGHSH, CDR2 LQKENI. The V and J ends lost 3 bases and 1 base respectively, with 9 bases between them. The CDR3 is 14 amino acids.

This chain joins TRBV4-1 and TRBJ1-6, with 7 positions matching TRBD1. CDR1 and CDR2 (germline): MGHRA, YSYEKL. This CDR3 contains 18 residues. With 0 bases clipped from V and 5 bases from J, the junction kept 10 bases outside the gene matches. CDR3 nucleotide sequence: TGCGCCAGCAGCCAAGATACCGGGAACAGGGGCAATAATTCACCCCTCCACTTT. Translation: CASSQDTGNRGNNSPLHF.

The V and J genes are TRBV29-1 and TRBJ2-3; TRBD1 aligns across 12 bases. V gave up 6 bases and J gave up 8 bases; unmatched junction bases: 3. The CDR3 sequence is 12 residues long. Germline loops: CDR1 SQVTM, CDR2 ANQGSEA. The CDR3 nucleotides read TGCAGCGTCGGGACAGGGGGCGGTACGCAGTATTTT. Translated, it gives CSVGTGGGTQYF.

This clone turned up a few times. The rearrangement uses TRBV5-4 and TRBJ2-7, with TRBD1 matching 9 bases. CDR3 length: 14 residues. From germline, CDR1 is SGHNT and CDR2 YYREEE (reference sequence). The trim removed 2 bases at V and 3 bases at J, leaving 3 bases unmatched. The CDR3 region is CASSFGQGIYEQYF. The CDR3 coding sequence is TGTGCCAGCAGCTTCGGACAGGGGATCTACGAGCAGTACTTC. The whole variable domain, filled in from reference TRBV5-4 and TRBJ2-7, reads ETGVTQSPTHLIKTRGQQVTLRCSSQSGHNTVSWYQQALGQGPQFIFQYYREEENGRGNFPPRFSGLQFPNYSSELNVNALELDDSALYLCASSFGQGIYEQYFGPGTRLTVT.

CDR3 protein: CASSWGGNQPQHF. DNA of the CDR3: TGTGCCAGCAGCTGGGGGGGGAATCAGCCCCAGCATTTT. V is TRBV11-2 and J is TRBJ1-5; maybe TRBD1 (5 bases). This CDR3 spans 13 amino acids. CDR1 is SGHAT, CDR2 FQNNGV, per germline. With 4 bases removed from V and 4 bases from J, the gap between germline ends came to 8 bases. The full variable domain, rest sourced from reference TRBV11-2 and TRBJ1-5, is EAGVAQSPRYKIIEKRQSVAFWCNPISGHATLYWYQQILGQGPKLLIQFQNNGVVDDSQLPKDRFSAERLKGVDSTLKIQPAKLEDSAVYLCASSWGGNQPQHFGDGTRLSIL.

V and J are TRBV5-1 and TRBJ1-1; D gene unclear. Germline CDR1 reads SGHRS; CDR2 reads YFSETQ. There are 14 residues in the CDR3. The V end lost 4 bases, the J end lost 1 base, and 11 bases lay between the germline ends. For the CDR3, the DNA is TGCGCCAGCAGCGCAACAGCCGCGAACACTGAAGCTTTCTTT. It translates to CASSATAANTEAFF.

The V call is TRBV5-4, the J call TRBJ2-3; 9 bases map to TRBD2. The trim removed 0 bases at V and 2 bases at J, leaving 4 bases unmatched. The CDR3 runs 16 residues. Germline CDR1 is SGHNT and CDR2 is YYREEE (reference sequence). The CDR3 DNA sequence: TGTGCCAGCAGCTTGGTTGCGGGGGGGGTCACAGATACGCAGTATTTT. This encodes CASSLVAGGVTDTQYF.

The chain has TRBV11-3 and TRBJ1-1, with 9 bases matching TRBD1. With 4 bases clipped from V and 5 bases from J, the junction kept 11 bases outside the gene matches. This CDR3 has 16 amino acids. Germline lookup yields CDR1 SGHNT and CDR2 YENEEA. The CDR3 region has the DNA TGTGCCAGCAGCTCCTCGGGACAGGGTTTTCGGACTGAAGCTTTCTTT. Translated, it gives CASSSSGQGFRTEAFF.

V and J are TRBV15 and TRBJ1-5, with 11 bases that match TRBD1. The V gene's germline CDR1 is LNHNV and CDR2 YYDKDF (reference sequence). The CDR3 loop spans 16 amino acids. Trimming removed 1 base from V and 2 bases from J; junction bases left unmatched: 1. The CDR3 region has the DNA TGTGCCACCAGCAGAGCGGGACAGGGGGGCAATCAGCCCCAGCATTTT. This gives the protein CATSRAGQGGNQPQHF.

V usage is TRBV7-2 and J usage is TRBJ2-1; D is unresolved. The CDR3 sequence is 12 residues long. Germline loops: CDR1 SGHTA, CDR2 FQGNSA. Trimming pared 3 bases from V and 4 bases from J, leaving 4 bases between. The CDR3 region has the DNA TGTGCCAGCAGCTTTTCATACAATGAGCAGTTCTTC. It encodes CASSFSYNEQFF.

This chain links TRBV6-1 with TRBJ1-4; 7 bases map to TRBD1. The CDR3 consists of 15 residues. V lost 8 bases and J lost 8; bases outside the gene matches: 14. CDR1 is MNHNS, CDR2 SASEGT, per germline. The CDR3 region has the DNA TGTGCCAGCCGGCGACAGGGAGGAGTTGGAGAAAAACTGTTTTTT. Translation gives CASRRQGGVGEKLFF.

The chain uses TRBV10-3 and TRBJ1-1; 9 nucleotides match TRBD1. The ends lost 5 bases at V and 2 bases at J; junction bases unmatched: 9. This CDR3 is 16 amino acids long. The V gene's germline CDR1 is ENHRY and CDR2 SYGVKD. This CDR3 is CAISNRGDRANTEAFF. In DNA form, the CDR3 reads TGTGCCATCAGTAACCGCGGGGACAGGGCTAACACTGAAGCTTTCTTT.